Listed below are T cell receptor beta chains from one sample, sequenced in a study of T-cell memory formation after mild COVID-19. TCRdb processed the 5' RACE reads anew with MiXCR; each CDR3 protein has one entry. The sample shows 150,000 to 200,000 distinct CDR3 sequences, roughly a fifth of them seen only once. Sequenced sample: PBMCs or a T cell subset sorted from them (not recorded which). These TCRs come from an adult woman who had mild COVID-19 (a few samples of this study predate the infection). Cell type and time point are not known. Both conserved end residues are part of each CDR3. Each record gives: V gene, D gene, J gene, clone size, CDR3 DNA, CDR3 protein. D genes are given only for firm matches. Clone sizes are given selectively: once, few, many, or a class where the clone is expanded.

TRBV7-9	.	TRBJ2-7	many	TGTGCCAGCAGCTTGAAAGGTTCCTACGAGCAGTACTTC	CASSLKGSYEQYF
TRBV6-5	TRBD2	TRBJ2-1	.	TGTGCCAGCAGTTACTCTGTGGGTCCAGCGGGAGTTTTCGGTGAGCAGTTCTTC	CASSYSVGPAGVFGEQFF
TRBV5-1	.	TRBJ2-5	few	TGCGCCAGCAGCTCCGGACTGGGCGGGGACCGATTCCAAGAGACCCAGTACTTC	CASSSGLGGDRFQETQYF
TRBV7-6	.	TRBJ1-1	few	TGTGCCAGCAGCTTAGGGGGCCGGAACACTGAAGCTTTCTTT	CASSLGGRNTEAFF
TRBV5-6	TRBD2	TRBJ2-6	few	TGTGCCAGCACCGGGACTAGCGGGGGTTCTGGGGCCAACGTCCTGACTTTC	CASTGTSGGSGANVLTF
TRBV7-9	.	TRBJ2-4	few	TGTGCCAGCAGCTTAGGGACAGACTACATAGCCAAAAACATTCAGTACTTC	CASSLGTDYIAKNIQYF
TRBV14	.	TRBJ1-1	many	TGTGCCAGCAGCCCTGGGGGCGGCACTGAAGCTTTCTTT	CASSPGGGTEAFF
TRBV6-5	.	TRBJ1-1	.	TGTGCCAGCAGTTACTCGTCGAGCCCCGGACCGAACACTGAAGCTTTCTTT	CASSYSSSPGPNTEAFF
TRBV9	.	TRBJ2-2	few	TGTGCCAGCAGCCCGCCCGGGACACATATAGACACCGGGGAGCTGTTTTTT	CASSPPGTHIDTGELFF
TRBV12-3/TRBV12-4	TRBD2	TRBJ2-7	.	TGTGCCAGCAGTCACGGGCTAGCGGGGGCGGGAGGCGAGCAGTACTTC	CASSHGLAGAGGEQYF
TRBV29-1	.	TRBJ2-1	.	TGCAGCGTTGAATCCCCTGAGCAGTTCTTC	CSVESPEQFF
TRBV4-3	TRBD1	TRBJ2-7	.	TGCGCCAGCAGCCAAGAGGCTTATGCAGGGGGCCTTGACGAGCAGTACTTC	CASSQEAYAGGLDEQYF
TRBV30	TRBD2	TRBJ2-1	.	TGTGCCTGGGAGGGCGGGAGCTCCTACAATGAGCAGTTCTTC	CAWEGGSSYNEQFF
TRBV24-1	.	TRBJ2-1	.	TGTGCCACCAACGGGGACGGGGCCTCCTACAATGAGCAGTTCTTC	CATNGDGASYNEQFF
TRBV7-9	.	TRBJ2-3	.	TGTGCCAGCAGCTTATGGGATCTCACAGATACGCAGTATTTT	CASSLWDLTDTQYF
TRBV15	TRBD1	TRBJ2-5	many	TGTGCCACCAGCAGAGATCCGGGACAGCAAGAGACCCAGTACTTC	CATSRDPGQQETQYF
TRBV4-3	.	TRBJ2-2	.	TGCGCCAGCAGCCAAGATAGACAGCGCGGTACCGGGGAGCTGTTTTTT	CASSQDRQRGTGELFF
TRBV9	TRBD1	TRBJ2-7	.	TGTGCCAGCAGCGCACCGGGACAGGGAGTCCACGAGCAGTACTTC	CASSAPGQGVHEQYF
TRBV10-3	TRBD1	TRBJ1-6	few	TGTGCCATCAGTGAGTTCGGACAGGGGGCTATTGGGGATTCACCCCTCCACTTT	CAISEFGQGAIGDSPLHF
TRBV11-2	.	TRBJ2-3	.	TGTGCCAGCAGCTTAGAGGCAGACCTTTTGTGGTATTTT	CASSLEADLLWYF